Here is one T cell receptor beta chain with its context. The data stem from a study of metastatic and nonmetastatic thyroid tumors. Overall study: Repertoire comparison spanned blood and tumor or nodule tissue of malignant and benign thyroid patients.

All patients reached thyroid surgery having received no treatment beforehand. Methods used by the authors: Differences in CDR3 between clinicopathological groups were drawn on to build a classifier intended to discriminate distant-metastatic papillary thyroid cancer patients. Via MiXCR, TCRdb re-called the PCR reads. It is TCRdb's table, rather than the study itself, that gives the V and J calls and clone size. The top ten clones hold around 13% of a sample with around 13,000 clones, 33% of them seen once. Trimming at V came to 2 bases and at J to 4 bases, leaving 4 bases not matched to a gene. Germline V gene data show CDR1 as MGHDK and CDR2 as SYGVNS. The CDR3 has 16 amino acids.

This TCR derives from a male donor with papillary thyroid cancer or a benign thyroid nodule (not recorded which). Some clones in this sample may be carry-over from other donors' samples. This rearrangement joins TRBV25-1 to TRBJ2-1, with 11 bases fitting TRBD2. The source material was tumor tissue. The CDR3 sequence is CASSEQTSGIYNEQFF. CDR3 sequence (DNA): TGTGCCAGCAGTGAACAGACTAGCGGGATATACAATGAGCAGTTCTTC.